These T cell receptor beta chains were read from a single sample in a study of T cells in narcolepsy. Repertoires were generated with immunoSEQ multiplex PCR, while TCRdb's copy carries only in-frame clones and drops some. The data contain more than 30,000 clones, around four fifths of them singletons. The sequenced material came from memory (CD45RA-) CD4+ T cells from blood. These receptors were taken from a human donor in good health. Both conserved end residues are part of each CDR3. Each record gives: D gene, clone size, J gene, V gene, CDR3 protein, CDR3 DNA. A D gene is named only where the DNA matches it firmly. A row's size may be missing; if present it is once, few, many or a size class.

>TRBD1|NA|TRBJ1-2|TRBV6-6
CASSPSTGSGRGYTF
TGTGCCAGCAGTCCCTCGACAGGGTCGGGTAGGGGCTACACCTTC
>TRBD1|NA|TRBJ1-5|TRBV19
CASSWDRGGSIQPQHF
TGTGCCAGTAGTTGGGACAGGGGCGGGTCAATTCAGCCCCAGCATTTT
>TRBD1|NA|TRBJ1-2|TRBV14
CASSQDFDRGRGYTF
TGTGCCAGCAGCCAAGATTTCGACAGGGGCCGTGGCTACACCTTC
>NA|NA|TRBJ2-1|TRBV29-1
CSATREYNEQFF
TGCAGCGCCACTAGGGAATACAATGAGCAGTTCTTC
>NA|few|TRBJ2-7|TRBV6-1
CASSDQASYEQYF
TGTGCCAGCAGTGATCAGGCCTCCTACGAGCAGTACTTC
>NA|NA|TRBJ1-2|TRBV5-1
CASSLAAGTLSGGYTF
TGCGCCAGCAGCTTGGCCGCGGGCACCCTAAGTGGTGGCTACACCTTC
>NA|NA|TRBJ1-1|TRBV6-1
CAIRDEGRRTEAFF
TGTGCCATCCGGGACGAGGGTCGTCGCACTGAAGCTTTCTTT
>TRBD2|NA|TRBJ2-6|TRBV11-2
CASSSLAGKSSGANVLTF
TGTGCCAGCAGCTCTTTAGCGGGAAAGAGCTCTGGGGCCAACGTCCTGACTTTC
>NA|NA|TRBJ1-3|TRBV6-5
CASSYARGGSGNTIYF
TGTGCCAGCAGTTACGCTAGGGGAGGCTCTGGAAACACCATATATTTT
>TRBD1|NA|TRBJ2-3|TRBV5-4
CASSFPGQGIADTQYF
TGTGCCAGCAGCTTCCCCGGACAGGGGATTGCAGATACGCAGTATTTT
>NA|NA|TRBJ2-1|TRBV2
CASSGRENRNEQFF
TGTGCCAGCAGTGGACGGGAGAACCGTAATGAGCAGTTCTTC
>NA|NA|TRBJ1-2|TRBV28
CASSFKTYGYTF
TGTGCCAGCAGTTTTAAGACCTATGGCTACACCTTC
>TRBD1|once|TRBJ2-3|TRBV27
CASSPGQSSTDTQYF
TGTGCCAGCAGCCCGGGACAGTCTAGCACAGATACGCAGTATTTT
>TRBD1|NA|TRBJ1-5|TRBV2
CASSEQGGAVGNQPQHF
TGTGCCAGCAGTGAGCAGGGGGGTGCGGTAGGCAATCAGCCCCAGCATTTT
>NA|NA|TRBJ1-1|TRBV7-9
CASSSTGNTEAFF
TGTGCCAGCAGTTCGACAGGGAACACTGAAGCTTTCTTT
>NA|NA|TRBJ2-4|TRBV27
CASSLRGTVTNIQYF
TGTGCCAGCAGTTTACGGGGGACAGTCACAAACATTCAGTACTTC
>NA|few|TRBJ2-5|TRBV5-1
CASSLVPSGPETQYF
TGCGCCAGCAGCTTGGTCCCCAGCGGTCCGGAGACCCAGTACTTC
>NA|NA|TRBJ2-2|TRBV19
CASSIGTWGTNTGELFF
TGTGCCAGTAGTATCGGAACTTGGGGGACGAACACCGGGGAGCTGTTTTTT
>NA|NA|TRBJ1-2|TRBV7-2
CASSLTTTGIYGYTF
TGTGCCAGCAGCTTAACTACCACGGGAATCTATGGCTACACCTTC
>TRBD1|NA|TRBJ1-5|TRBV5-8
CASKTGTGGGNQPQHF
TGTGCCAGCAAAACCGGGACAGGGGGTGGCAATCAGCCCCAGCATTTT
>NA|NA|TRBJ2-1|TRBV6-5
CASSSVLVKISNEQFF
TGTGCCAGCAGTTCCGTACTAGTAAAAATATCCAATGAGCAGTTCTTC
>NA|NA|TRBJ2-3|TRBV6-1
CASSRVWDTDTQYF
TGTGCCAGTAGTAGGGTATGGGACACAGATACGCAGTATTTT
>TRBD1|NA|TRBJ1-1|TRBV27
CASSPLGTGGLNTEAFF
TGTGCCAGCAGCCCGCTGGGGACAGGGGGCCTAAACACTGAAGCTTTCTTT
>TRBD1|NA|TRBJ2-7|TRBV7-9
CASSLDRGRSYEQYF
TGTGCCAGCAGCTTAGACAGGGGGAGGTCATACGAGCAGTACTTC